The present T cell receptor beta chain was sequenced within a study of blood T cell repertoires in COVID-19. Produced via immunoSEQ multiplex PCR; TCRdb's table is partial and in-frame only. The table includes 75,000 to 90,000 clones, around 90% detected once. The CDR3 length is 15 residues. Trimming shortened V by 6 bases and J by 0 bases, and 14 bases separated the two germline ends. Germline V CDR1 and CDR2: SNHLY, FYNNEI. The sequenced material came from peripheral blood. The gene calls are TRBV2 and TRBJ1-1, with D possibly being TRBD1 (5 bases). The clonotype originates from a woman between 45 and 60 years old in a cohort sampled during active COVID-19. CDR3 sequence reads: CASRQDGQLNTEAFF. CDR3 nucleotides: TGTGCCAGCAGGCAGGACGGACAACTGAACACTGAAGCTTTCTTT. Using reference TRBV2 and TRBJ1-1 for the parts outside the CDR3, the full variable domain is EPEVTQTPSHQVTQMGQEVILRCVPISNHLYFYWYRQILGQKVEFLVSFYNNEISEKSEIFDDQFSVERPDGSNFTLKIRSTKLEDSAMYFCASRQDGQLNTEAFFGQGTRLTVV.